This TCR beta chain comes out of a study of spatial heterogeneity in lung cancer. Overall study context: PBMC collected at follow-up were sequenced when available, a median of roughly 24 months after resection. Alpha-chain sequences were detected in numbers that were consistently lower than beta-chain sequences.

This clonotype was seen a handful of times. TCRdb passed the 5' RACE reads through MiXCR, listing each CDR3 protein once. The sample carries under 25,000 distinct CDR3 sequences, 9% to 10% recorded once. Time point denoted: blood at routine non-recurrence follow-up after resection. Extraction of whole RNA from tumor, nontumor lung or frozen PBMC preceded unsorted sequencing. CDR1 and CDR2 from the germline V gene are SNHLY and FYNNEI. This CDR3 has 12 amino acids. The germline V and J ends were trimmed by 7 bases and 3 bases, with 7 bases remaining between them. The gene calls are TRBV2 and TRBJ1-5, with D uncertain. This clonotype was obtained from a female donor with early-stage non-small cell lung cancer. This specimen was PBMCs, taken at follow-up. In nucleotides, the CDR3 is TGTGCCAGCAATTACCCCAATCAGCCCCAGCATTTT. Protein sequence: CASNYPNQPQHF.